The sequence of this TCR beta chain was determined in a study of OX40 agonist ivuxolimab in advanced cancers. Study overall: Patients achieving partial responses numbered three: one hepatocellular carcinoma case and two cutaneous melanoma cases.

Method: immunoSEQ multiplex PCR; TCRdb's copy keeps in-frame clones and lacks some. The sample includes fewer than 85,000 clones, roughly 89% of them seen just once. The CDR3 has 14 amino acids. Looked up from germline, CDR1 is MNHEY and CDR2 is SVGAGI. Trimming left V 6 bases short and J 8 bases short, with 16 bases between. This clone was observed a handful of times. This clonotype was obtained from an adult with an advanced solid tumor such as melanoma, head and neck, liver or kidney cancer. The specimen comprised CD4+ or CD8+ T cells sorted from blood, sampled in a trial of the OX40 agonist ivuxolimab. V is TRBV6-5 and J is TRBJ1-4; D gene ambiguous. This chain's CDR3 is CASRAIAYEEKLFF. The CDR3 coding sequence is TGTGCCAGCAGGGCGATTGCTTATGAGGAAAAACTGTTTTTT.